The entry below describes one T cell receptor (beta chain). Its specific antigen is unknown. Per-base quality was not reported, and no clone a single base away is much larger than it. V lost 6 bases and J lost 7 bases, and the count of bases not matched to a germline gene is 11. The CDR3 measures 13 amino acids from cysteine to phenylalanine. The CDR3 DNA has 39 bases and is translated from base 1. For CDR1 and CDR2, the germline V gene lists SQVTM and ANQGSEA. The sample comes from a study of blood T cell repertoires in COVID-19 (dated by TCRdb to about 2020). Background on the whole study: Samples from collaborators originated in the United States, Italy and Spain and spanned both the acute and convalescent phases of COVID-19. The prospective study material was composed of cDNA or gDNA derived from T cells, B-cell-depleted T cells, or PBMCs. The dataset comprised deeply sampled blood TCRbeta repertoires from subjects exposed to, actively infected with, or recovered from COVID-19. The repertoires were released in a freely available public database intended as a resource for research on the immune response to SARS-CoV-2. The samples were drawn from the first 160 participants of the ongoing ImmuneRACE study and from roughly 1,300 subjects provided by 6 global collaborators. A de-identified subject ID, COVID-19 status, age in years and sex were almost always included in the sample metadata. Where HLA class I and class II types were available, the types were taken from metadata supplied by the sample provider, not from assay-based typing.

TCRbeta CDR3 regions were amplified from genomic DNA using the immunoSEQ Assay, a bias-controlled multiplex PCR. Per the authors' processing: The number of nucleated cells in each sample was estimated from the amplification of reference gene primers within the assay. Sequence reads were collapsed and filtered to measure the absolute abundance of every unique TCRbeta CDR3 rearrangement. For each sample, productive Simpson clonality was calculated as the square root of Simpson's diversity index over productive rearrangements. TCRdb retrieved this table from immuneACCESS and kept in-frame rearrangements only. Not all clones are present; in checked studies, unresolved V genes account for under half, and no reason is known for the remainder. Clone size and the V and J calls come from that table; the DNA yielded D and trimming. This sample holds about 200,000 clones; around 83% were observed only once. The top ten clonotypes cover approximately 5% of the sample.

The investigation overall reported the following: How much clinical and demographic metadata was included differed by source and by participant, and the metadata was provided uncurated.

Collaborating institutions collected whole blood in K2EDTA tubes following their own protocols. For TCRbeta analysis, collaborators shipped samples in one of three forms: frozen whole blood, isolated PBMCs, or DNA extracted from either of those sample types. Sequenced input: peripheral blood. The sequence derives from a woman older than 75 with acute or convalescent COVID-19. This chain joins TRBV29-1 to TRBJ1-2; 7 bases in the junction line up with TRBD1. The CDR3 reads CSVVQGNQRGYTF. The sequenced DNA: TGCAGCGTCGTACAGGGGAATCAACGTGGCTACACCTTC.